This T cell receptor beta chain is from a study of glioma-infiltrating T cells. General study points: Patients with low tissue-blood divergence carried a signature set of shared blood CDR3 motifs.

A word on this clonotype: Antigen: not known.

The iRepertoire nested amplicon-rescue multiplex PCR amplified TCR alpha and beta CDR3s from RNA. MiXCR, run by TCRdb on the multiplex PCR reads, gives a single entry per CDR3 protein. The table lists about 380,000 distinct CDR3 sequences, roughly 41% of them singletons. Unmatched junction bases numbered 11, after V lost 7 bases and J lost 9 bases. This CDR3 is 14 amino acids long. Germline CDR1 DFQATT, CDR2 SNEGSKA (reference sequence). V and J are TRBV20-1 and TRBJ2-1; TRBD2 aligns across 11 bases. This clonotype was obtained from a human donor with low-grade glioma or glioblastoma, undergoing nonglioma brain surgery, or in good health (not recorded which). The sample taken for sequencing was glioma tissue, nonneoplastic brain tissue, or PBMCs (not recorded which). This chain's CDR3 is CSVKDSGRGREQFF. As DNA, the CDR3 is TGCAGTGTTAAAGATAGCGGGAGGGGGCGTGAGCAGTTCTTC.